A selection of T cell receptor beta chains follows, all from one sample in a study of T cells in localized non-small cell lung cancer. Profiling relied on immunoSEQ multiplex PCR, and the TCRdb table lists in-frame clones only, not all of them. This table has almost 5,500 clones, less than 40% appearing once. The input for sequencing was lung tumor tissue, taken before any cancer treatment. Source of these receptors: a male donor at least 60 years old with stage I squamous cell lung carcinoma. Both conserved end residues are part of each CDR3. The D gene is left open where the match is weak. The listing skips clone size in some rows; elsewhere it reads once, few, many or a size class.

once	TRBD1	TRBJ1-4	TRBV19	TGTGCCAGTAGTACTTCGACAGGGGGCGTCGAAAAACTGTTTTTT	CASSTSTGGVEKLFF
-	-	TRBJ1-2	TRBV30	TGTGCCTGGAGTGTTGAACCGATATATGGCTACACCTTC	CAWSVEPIYGYTF
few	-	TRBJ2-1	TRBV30	TGTGCCTGGAGTAAAGGGGTTCGATACAATGAGCAGTTCTTC	CAWSKGVRYNEQFF
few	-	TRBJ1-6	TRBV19	TGTGCCAGTAGTATGCTTGGAGGCTCCTATAATTCACCCCTCCACTTT	CASSMLGGSYNSPLHF
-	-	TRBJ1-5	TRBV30	TGTGCCTGGGGACAGAGGGGCTTTCAGCCCCAGCATTTT	CAWGQRGFQPQHF
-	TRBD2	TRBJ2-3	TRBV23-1	TGCGCCAGCAGCCAAGTTTTGTTACTAGCGGGGGCAGGAGATACGCAGTATTTT	CASSQVLLLAGAGDTQYF
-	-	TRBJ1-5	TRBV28	TGTGCCAGCAGTTTCAGGGGCGGCCGGCAGCCCCAGCATTTT	CASSFRGGRQPQHF
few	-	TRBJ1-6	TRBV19	TGTGCCAGTAGTATGCCCCCAGTCGGAAATTCACCCCTCCACTTT	CASSMPPVGNSPLHF
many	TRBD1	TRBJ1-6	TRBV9	TGTGCCAGCAGCAGACAGGGAGGGGTTTCACCCCTCCACTTT	CASSRQGGVSPLHF
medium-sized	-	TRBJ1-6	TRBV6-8	TGTGCCAGCAGACCCATGAGCTCCTATAATTCACCCCTCCACTTT	CASRPMSSYNSPLHF
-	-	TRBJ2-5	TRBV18	TGTGCCAGCTCTCAGGGTTTGGAGGCCCAAGAGACCCAGTACTTC	CASSQGLEAQETQYF
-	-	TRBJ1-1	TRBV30	TGTGCCTTACGGGGGAGGGCGGACCATGAGGAAGCTTTCTTT	CALRGRADHEEAFF
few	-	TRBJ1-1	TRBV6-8	TGTGCCAGCACCTCGGTGGGGGGGCCATTTGAAGCTTTCTTT	CASTSVGGPFEAFF
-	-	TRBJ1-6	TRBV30	TGTGCCTGGAGATGGCAGGAGAGTTCACCCCTCCACTTT	CAWRWQESSPLHF
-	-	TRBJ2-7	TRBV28	TGTGCCAGCAGTTTACAAGGGTACGAGCAGTACTTC	CASSLQGYEQYF
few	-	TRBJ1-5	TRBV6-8	TGTGCCAGCAGATCAGGGGGCAATCAGCCCCAGCATTTT	CASRSGGNQPQHF
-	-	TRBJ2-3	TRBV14	TGTGCCAGCAGCCAAGACCTCGGGTTTGGGATAGAGCAGTATTTT	CASSQDLGFGIEQYF
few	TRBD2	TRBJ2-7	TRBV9	TGTGCCAGCAGCGAGGGACTAGACCCTCTTGAGCAGTACTTC	CASSEGLDPLEQYF
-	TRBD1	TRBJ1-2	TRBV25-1	TGTGCCAGCAGTCCCCAGGTGGGACAGGGAAATAATGGCTACACCTTC	CASSPQVGQGNNGYTF
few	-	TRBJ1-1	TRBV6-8	TGTGCCAGCAGTGACCAGATGAACACTGAAGCTTTCTTT	CASSDQMNTEAFF
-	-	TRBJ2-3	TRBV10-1	TGCGCCAGCAGTGATGAGGATACGCAGTATTTT	CASSDEDTQYF
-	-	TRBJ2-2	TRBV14	TGTGCCAGCAGCCAAGCTCTCCCAGGCAACACCGGGGAGCTGTTTTTT	CASSQALPGNTGELFF
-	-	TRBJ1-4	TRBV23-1	TGCGCCAGCAGCCTAGGCCGGAGGACCGGCACTAATGAAAAACTGTTTTTT	CASSLGRRTGTNEKLFF
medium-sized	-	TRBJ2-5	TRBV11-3	TGTGCCAGCAGCTTAGATTGGGGTCCGGGGGAGACCCAGTACTTC	CASSLDWGPGETQYF
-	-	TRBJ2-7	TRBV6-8	TGTGCCAGCAGTTACAGGGTCTCCTACGAGCAGTACTTC	CASSYRVSYEQYF
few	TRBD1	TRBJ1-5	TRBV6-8	TGTGCCAGCAGATTGAGGACAGGGCACCAGCCCCAGCATTTT	CASRLRTGHQPQHF
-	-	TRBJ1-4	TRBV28	TGTGCCAGCAGCATAGATGGAACTAATGAAAAACTGTTTTTT	CASSIDGTNEKLFF
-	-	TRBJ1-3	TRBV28	TGTGCCAGCAGTTTTGGGGGAGTAGGAAACACCATATATTTT	CASSFGGVGNTIYF
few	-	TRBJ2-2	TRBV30	TGTGCCTGGACAAATACAGGGTCGGGAGGCACCGGGGAGCTGTTTTTT	CAWTNTGSGGTGELFF